This T cell receptor beta chain comes out of a study of cytomegalovirus exposure and HLA in healthy donors. Study-wide results and caveats: Productive status was seen about 90% or about 30% of the time for most TCR beta V segments in an earlier analysis. V- and J-gene trimming in TCR beta was tied to a missense DCLRE1C variant by an analysis performed later.

Each donor was nominally healthy when sampled (though unrecorded immune exposures were likely). The PCR ran on 60 Vbeta and 13 Jbeta primers. TCRdb keeps only in-frame clones here, not all; method: immunoSEQ multiplex PCR. The sample holds 65,000 to 75,000 clones, 55% to 80% seen once. The CDR3 has 12 residues. V lost 5 bases, J lost 15 bases, and 17 bases lay in between. Germline V CDR1 and CDR2: LGHNT, FRNRAP. On this clone itself: The antigen is undetermined.

The TCR comes from a woman aged 25 to 39 in good health and CMV-seronegative. Input material: PBMCs. The chain links TRBV12-5 to TRBJ2-1; D is perhaps TRBD1 (6 bases). This CDR3 reads CASGVDGGERFF. The DNA of the CDR3 is TGTGCTAGTGGTGTAGATGGGGGCGAACGGTTCTTC.